These 13 T cell receptor beta chains share one sample of origin, sequenced in a study of cytomegalovirus exposure and HLA in healthy donors. Assay used: immunoSEQ multiplex PCR; TCRdb lists only in-frame clones, some missing. The table has approximately 160,000 clones, around nine tenths seen once. The sequenced sample was PBMCs. These receptors originate from a woman younger than 35 in good health and CMV-seropositive.

This clone was found a few times. V gene TRBV28 combines with J gene TRBJ2-7; D is uncertain. Germline CDR1 is MDHEN and CDR2 is SYDVKM. The CDR3 sequence is 11 residues long. Trimming took 6 bases from V and 2 from J, leaving 5 bases between them. The CDR3 DNA sequence: TGTGCCAGCAGCCTTACCTACGAGCAGTACTTC. Translated, it gives CASSLTYEQYF.

This rearrangement joins TRBV11-2 to TRBJ2-7; 10 bases are a match to TRBD2. Germline lookup yields CDR1 SGHAT and CDR2 FQNNGV. This CDR3 contains 15 residues. The V and J ends lost 4 bases and 6 bases, in that order; junction bases with no gene match: 9. The CDR3 DNA sequence: TGTGCCAGCAGCTCTCTAGCGGGAGTCCTCTGCGAGCAGTACTTC. This sequence encodes CASSSLAGVLCEQYF. The whole variable domain, filled in from reference TRBV11-2 and TRBJ2-7, reads EAGVAQSPRYKIIEKRQSVAFWCNPISGHATLYWYQQILGQGPKLLIQFQNNGVVDDSQLPKDRFSAERLKGVDSTLKIQPAKLEDSAVYLCASSSLAGVLCEQYFGPGTRLTVT.

The genes are TRBV5-4 and TRBJ2-1; D is unclear. This CDR3 is built from 16 residues. Germline V gene sequence: CDR1 SGHNT, CDR2 YYREEE (reference sequence). Trimming pared 9 bases from V and 8 bases from J, leaving 27 bases between. CDR3 amino acids: CATVSITSPGVDEQFF. The CDR3, as DNA: TGTGCCACCGTCTCTATTACATCCCCAGGCGTGGATGAGCAGTTCTTC.

As DNA, the CDR3 is TGTGCCAGCAGCTTCGCGGGACTTTCTACCTCAACTGCCTACAATGAGCAGTTCTTC. Translation: CASSFAGLSTSTAYNEQFF. The genes are TRBV11-2 and TRBJ2-1; TRBD2 is a possible D gene (6 bases). CDR1 and CDR2 (germline): SGHAT, FQNNGV. Deletions cut 3 bases from V and 2 bases from J, with 23 bases between. CDR3 length: 19 amino acids.

A few counts support this clone. The chain couples TRBV11-2 to TRBJ2-1; D is unclear. The V gene lost 6 bases and the J gene lost 0 bases, with 9 bases spanning the gap. Germline V gene sequence: CDR1 SGHAT, CDR2 FQNNGV. The CDR3 covers 14 residues. This CDR3 is CASSAASSYNEQFF. In DNA, the CDR3 is TGTGCCAGCAGTGCGGCTAGCTCCTACAATGAGCAGTTCTTC. Complete variable domain (other parts from reference TRBV11-2 and TRBJ2-1): EAGVAQSPRYKIIEKRQSVAFWCNPISGHATLYWYQQILGQGPKLLIQFQNNGVVDDSQLPKDRFSAERLKGVDSTLKIQPAKLEDSAVYLCASSAASSYNEQFFGPGTRLTVL.

The chain carries TRBV18 and TRBJ1-1, with D possibly being TRBD1 (6 bases). The V gene lost 8 bases and the J gene lost 5 bases, with 15 bases spanning the gap. Germline CDR1 reads KGHSH; CDR2 reads LQKENI. The CDR3 is made up of 13 amino acids. CDR3 nucleotide sequence: TGTGCCAGCAGCCAGGGGCGGGAGACTGAAGCTTTCTTT. Translated: CASSQGRETEAFF.

The chain is built from TRBV27 and TRBJ1-1; D may be TRBD1 (6 bases). CDR3 length equals 15 residues. In germline, CDR1 is MNHEY, CDR2 SMNVEV (reference sequence). V was pared by 4 bases and J by 0 bases, with 12 bases between. The chain's CDR3 is CASSYTGSMNTEAFF. The CDR3 coding sequence is TGTGCCAGCAGTTACACAGGGTCGATGAACACTGAAGCTTTCTTT.

This clone was found once. In nucleotides, the CDR3 is TGTGCCAGCACGACCGTGAGAGGAAGTAGCAATCAGCCCCAGCATTTT. This gives the protein CASTTVRGSSNQPQHF. The genes are TRBV28 and TRBJ1-5; D is undetermined. This CDR3 is built from 16 residues. Germline assignment: CDR1 MDHEN and CDR2 SYDVKM. V lost 7 bases and J 0 bases, leaving 16 bases between the germline ends.

The chain employs TRBV19 and TRBJ2-1; D is ambiguous. The CDR3 extends over 11 amino acids. CDR1 and CDR2 (germline): LNHDA, SQIVND (reference sequence). The V end was cut by 7 bases, the J end by 8 bases, with 9 bases between. The CDR3 region has the DNA TGTGCCAGTAACAACGCCTATGAGCAGTTCTTC. Residues: CASNNAYEQFF.

The rearrangement joins TRBV18 to TRBJ1-1; D unclear. The CDR3 totals 14 residues. CDR1 and CDR2 (germline): KGHSH, LQKENI. V lost 3 bases, J lost 6 bases, and 14 bases lay in between. The CDR3 DNA reads TGTGCCAGCTCACCCCTGAAGGAGGGTTCTGAAGCTTTCTTT. This gives the protein CASSPLKEGSEAFF.

The chain carries TRBV6-5 and TRBJ1-4; TRBD1 agrees at 9 bases. The germline CDR1 and CDR2 sequences are MNHEY and SVGAGI. Unmatched junction bases numbered 8, after V lost 5 bases and J lost 7 bases. The CDR3 runs 15 residues. The CDR3 DNA follows: TGTGCCAGCAGTCGGCTGGGACAGGGCAGTGAAAAACTGTTTTTT. This codes for CASSRLGQGSEKLFF.

The chain couples TRBV27 to TRBJ2-1, with TRBD2 identical over 11 bases. Trimming took 2 bases from V and 8 from J; bases not matched to a gene: 5. The CDR3 is made up of 15 amino acids. Germline CDR1 is MNHEY and CDR2 is SMNVEV (reference sequence). CDR3 sequence (DNA): TGTGCCAGCAGTTTAATACTAGCGGGAGTTTATGAGCAGTTCTTC. It translates to CASSLILAGVYEQFF.

V usage is TRBV6-5 and J usage is TRBJ2-1; 10 bases map to TRBD1. There are 16 residues in the CDR3. CDR1 is MNHEY, CDR2 SVGAGI, per germline. J gave up 7 bases and V 4 bases, and 10 bases lay outside the gene matches. The CDR3 region has the DNA TGTGCCAGCAGTTTGGTTGGACAGGGGGTCAGGAATGAGCAGTTCTTC. Protein product: CASSLVGQGVRNEQFF.